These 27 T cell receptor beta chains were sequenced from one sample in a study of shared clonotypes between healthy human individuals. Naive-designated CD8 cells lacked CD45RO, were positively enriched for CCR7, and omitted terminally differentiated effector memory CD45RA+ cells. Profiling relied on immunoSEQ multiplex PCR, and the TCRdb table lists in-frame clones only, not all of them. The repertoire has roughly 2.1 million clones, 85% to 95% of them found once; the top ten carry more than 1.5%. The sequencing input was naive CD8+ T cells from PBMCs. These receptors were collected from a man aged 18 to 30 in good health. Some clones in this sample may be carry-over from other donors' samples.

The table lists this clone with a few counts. Here the CDR3 reads CASSIGTGTNEKLFF. The CDR3 DNA is TGTGCCAGTAGTATCGGGACAGGGACTAATGAAAAACTGTTTTTT. J is TRBJ1-4 and V is TRBV19, with 9 positions matching TRBD1. Germline loops: CDR1 LNHDA, CDR2 SQIVND (reference sequence). The CDR3 runs 15 residues. Unmatched junction bases numbered 1, after V lost 3 bases and J lost 2 bases.

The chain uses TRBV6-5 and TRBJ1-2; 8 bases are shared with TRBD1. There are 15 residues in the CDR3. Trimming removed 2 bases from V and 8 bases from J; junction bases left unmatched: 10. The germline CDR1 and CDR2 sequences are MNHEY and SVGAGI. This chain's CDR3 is CASSYSDRGWFGYTF. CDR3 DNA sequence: TGTGCCAGCAGTTACAGCGACAGGGGATGGTTCGGCTACACCTTC.

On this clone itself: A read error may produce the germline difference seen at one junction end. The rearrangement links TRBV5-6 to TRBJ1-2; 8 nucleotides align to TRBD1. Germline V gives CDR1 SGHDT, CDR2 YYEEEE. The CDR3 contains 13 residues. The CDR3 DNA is TGTGCCAGCAGTTTGGACAGGGCCGGGGACTACACCTTC. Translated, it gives CASSLDRAGDYTF.

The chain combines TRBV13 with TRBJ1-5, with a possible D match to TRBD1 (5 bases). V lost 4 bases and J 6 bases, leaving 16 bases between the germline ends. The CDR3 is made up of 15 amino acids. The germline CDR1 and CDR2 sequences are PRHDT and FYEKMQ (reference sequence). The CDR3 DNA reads TGTGCCAGCAGCTCGGGGACTCTGGGTGGTCAGCCCCAGCATTTT. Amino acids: CASSSGTLGGQPQHF.

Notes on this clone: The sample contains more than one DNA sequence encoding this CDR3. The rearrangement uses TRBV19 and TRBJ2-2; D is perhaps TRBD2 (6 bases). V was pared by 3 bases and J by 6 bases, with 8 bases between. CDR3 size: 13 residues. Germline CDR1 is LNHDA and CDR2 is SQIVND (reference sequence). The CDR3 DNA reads TGTGCCAGTAGTATGGGGGGATCCGGGGAGCTGTTTTTT. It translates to CASSMGGSGELFF.

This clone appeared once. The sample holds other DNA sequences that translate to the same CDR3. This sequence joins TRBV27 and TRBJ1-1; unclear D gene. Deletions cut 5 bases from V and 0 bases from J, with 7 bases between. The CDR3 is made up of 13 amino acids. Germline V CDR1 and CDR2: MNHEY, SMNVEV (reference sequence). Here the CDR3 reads CASSVTVNTEAFF. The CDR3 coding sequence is TGTGCCAGCAGTGTTACGGTGAACACTGAAGCTTTCTTT.

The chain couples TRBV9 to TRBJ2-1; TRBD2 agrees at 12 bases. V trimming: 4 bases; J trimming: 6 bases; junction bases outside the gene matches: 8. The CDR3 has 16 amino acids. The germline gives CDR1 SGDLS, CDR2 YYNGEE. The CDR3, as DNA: TGTGCCAGCAGCCCGATGACTAGCGGGAGTATCAATGAGCAGTTCTTC. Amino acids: CASSPMTSGSINEQFF.

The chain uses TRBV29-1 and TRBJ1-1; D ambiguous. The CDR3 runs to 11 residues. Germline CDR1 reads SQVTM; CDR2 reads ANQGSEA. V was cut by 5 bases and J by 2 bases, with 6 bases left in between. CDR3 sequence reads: CSVWVNTEAFF. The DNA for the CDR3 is TGCAGCGTTTGGGTAAACACTGAAGCTTTCTTT.

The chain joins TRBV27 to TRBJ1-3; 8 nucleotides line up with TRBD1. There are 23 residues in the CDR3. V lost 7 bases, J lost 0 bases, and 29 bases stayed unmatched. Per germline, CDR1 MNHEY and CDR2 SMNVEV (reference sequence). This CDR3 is CASTMDRETTELWVEPSGNTIYF. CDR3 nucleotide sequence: TGTGCCAGCACCATGGACAGGGAAACCACCGAGCTCTGGGTCGAGCCCTCTGGAAACACCATATATTTT.

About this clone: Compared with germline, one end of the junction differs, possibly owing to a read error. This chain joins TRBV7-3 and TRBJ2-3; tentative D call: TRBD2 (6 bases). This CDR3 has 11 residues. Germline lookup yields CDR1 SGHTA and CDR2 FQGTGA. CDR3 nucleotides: TGTGCCAGCACCCTAAAGCCGGGGGAGAATTTT. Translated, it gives CASTLKPGENF.

CDR3: CASSQFYPTGGTSYEQYF. CDR3 nucleotides: TGCGCCAGCAGCCAATTCTACCCAACAGGGGGCACTTCCTACGAGCAGTACTTC. The V gene is TRBV4-3, the J gene TRBJ2-7, with 9 bases matching TRBD1. The CDR3 covers 18 residues. Germline V CDR1 and CDR2: LGHNA, YSLEER. The V segment lost 2 bases and the J segment 1 base; nucleotides outside the gene matches: 12.

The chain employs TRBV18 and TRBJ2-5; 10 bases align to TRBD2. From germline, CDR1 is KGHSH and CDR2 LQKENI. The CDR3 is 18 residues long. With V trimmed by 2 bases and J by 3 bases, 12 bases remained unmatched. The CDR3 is CASSPSPRLAGAEETQYF. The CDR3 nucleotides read TGTGCCAGCTCACCATCCCCTCGTCTAGCGGGAGCTGAAGAGACCCAGTACTTC.

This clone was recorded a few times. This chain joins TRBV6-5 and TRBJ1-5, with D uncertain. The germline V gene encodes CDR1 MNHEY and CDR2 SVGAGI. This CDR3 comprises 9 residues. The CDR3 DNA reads TGTGCGGGGTTCAGCCCCCAGCATTTT. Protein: CAGFSPQHF.

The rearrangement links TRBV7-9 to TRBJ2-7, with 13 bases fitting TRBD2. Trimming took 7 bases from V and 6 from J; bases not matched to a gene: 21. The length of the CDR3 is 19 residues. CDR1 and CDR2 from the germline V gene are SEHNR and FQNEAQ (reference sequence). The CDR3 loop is CASTKTEGQLAGGPSEQYF. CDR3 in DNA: TGTGCCAGCACCAAGACTGAGGGCCAACTAGCGGGAGGGCCCAGCGAGCAGTACTTC.

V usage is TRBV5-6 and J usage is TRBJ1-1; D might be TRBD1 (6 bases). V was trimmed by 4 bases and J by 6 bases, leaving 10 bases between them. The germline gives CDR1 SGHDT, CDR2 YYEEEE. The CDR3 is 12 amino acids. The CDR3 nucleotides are TGTGCCAGCAGCCGCGGGACATCTGAAGCTTTCTTT. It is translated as CASSRGTSEAFF.

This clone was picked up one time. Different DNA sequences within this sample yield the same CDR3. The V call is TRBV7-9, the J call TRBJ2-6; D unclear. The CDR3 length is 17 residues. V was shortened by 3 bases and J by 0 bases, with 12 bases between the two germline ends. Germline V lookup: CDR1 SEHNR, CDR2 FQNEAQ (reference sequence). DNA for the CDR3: TGTGCCAGCAGCTTGGGAAGAGGAAGCTCTGGGGCCAACGTCCTGACTTTC. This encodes CASSLGRGSSGANVLTF. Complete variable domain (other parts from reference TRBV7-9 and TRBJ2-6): DTGVSQNPRHKITKRGQNVTFRCDPISEHNRLYWYRQTLGQGPEFLTYFQNEAQLEKSRLLSDRFSAERPKGSFSTLEIQRTEQGDSAMYLCASSLGRGSSGANVLTFGAGSRLTVL.

CDR3 nucleotide sequence: TGCAGCGCCAAAGGTGGCAGCACGGGCAGGTACATTCAGTACTTC. As protein: CSAKGGSTGRYIQYF. The chain couples TRBV29-1 to TRBJ2-4; no clear D gene. The CDR3 covers 15 residues. The germline V and J ends were trimmed by 7 bases and 8 bases, with 24 bases remaining between them. From germline, CDR1 is SQVTM and CDR2 ANQGSEA.

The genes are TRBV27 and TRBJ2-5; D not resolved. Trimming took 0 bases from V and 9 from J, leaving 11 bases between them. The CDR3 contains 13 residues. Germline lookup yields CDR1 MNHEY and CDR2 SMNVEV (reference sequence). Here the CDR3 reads CASSLSPQSAQYF. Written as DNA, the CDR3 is TGTGCCAGCAGTTTATCTCCCCAATCGGCCCAGTACTTC.

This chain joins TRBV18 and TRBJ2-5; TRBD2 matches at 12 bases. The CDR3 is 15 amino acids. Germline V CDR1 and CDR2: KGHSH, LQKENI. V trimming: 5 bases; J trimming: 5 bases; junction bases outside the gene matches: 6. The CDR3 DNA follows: TGTGCCAGCTCATCGACTAGCGGGAGCAGGGAGACCCAGTACTTC. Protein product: CASSSTSGSRETQYF.

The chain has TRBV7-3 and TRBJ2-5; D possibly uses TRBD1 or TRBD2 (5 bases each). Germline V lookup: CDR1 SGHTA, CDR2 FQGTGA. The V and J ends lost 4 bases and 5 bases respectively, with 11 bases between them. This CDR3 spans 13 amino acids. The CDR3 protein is CASSWGRGETQYF. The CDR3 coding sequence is TGTGCCAGCAGCTGGGGACGAGGGGAGACCCAGTACTTC. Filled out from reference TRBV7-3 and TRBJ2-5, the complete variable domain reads GAGVSQTPSNKVTEKGKYVELRCDPISGHTALYWYRQSLGQGPEFLIYFQGTGAADDSGLPNDRFFAVRPEGSVSTLKIQRTERGDSAVYLCASSWGRGETQYFGPGTRLLVL.

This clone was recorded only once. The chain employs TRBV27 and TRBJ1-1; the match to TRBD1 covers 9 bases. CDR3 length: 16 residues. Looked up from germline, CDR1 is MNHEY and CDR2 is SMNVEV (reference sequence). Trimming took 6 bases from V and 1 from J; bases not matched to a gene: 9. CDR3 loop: CASSATGTGWNTEAFF. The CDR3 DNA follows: TGTGCCAGCAGCGCTACCGGGACAGGGTGGAACACTGAAGCTTTCTTT.

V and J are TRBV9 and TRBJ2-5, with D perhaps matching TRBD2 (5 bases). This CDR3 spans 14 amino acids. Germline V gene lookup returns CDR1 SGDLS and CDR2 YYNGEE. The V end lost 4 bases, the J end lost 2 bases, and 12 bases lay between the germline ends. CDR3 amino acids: CASSLVPGQETQYF. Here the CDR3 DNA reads TGTGCCAGCAGCCTAGTCCCGGGGCAAGAGACCCAGTACTTC.

CDR3 sequence reads: CASSPPDGYSNQPQHF. CDR3 coding DNA: TGTGCCAGCAGTCCGCCCGACGGCTATAGCAATCAGCCCCAGCATTTT. The V gene is TRBV28, the J gene TRBJ1-5; D is uncertain. V lost 5 bases and J lost 0, with 14 bases in between. The CDR3 is 16 residues long. Germline V gene lookup returns CDR1 MDHEN and CDR2 SYDVKM.

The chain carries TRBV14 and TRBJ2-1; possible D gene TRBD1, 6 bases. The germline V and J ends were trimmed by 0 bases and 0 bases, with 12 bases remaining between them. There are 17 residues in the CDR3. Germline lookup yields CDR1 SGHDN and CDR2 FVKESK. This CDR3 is CASSQDQGHSSYNEQFF. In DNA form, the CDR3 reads TGTGCCAGCAGCCAAGATCAGGGGCATAGCTCCTACAATGAGCAGTTCTTC.

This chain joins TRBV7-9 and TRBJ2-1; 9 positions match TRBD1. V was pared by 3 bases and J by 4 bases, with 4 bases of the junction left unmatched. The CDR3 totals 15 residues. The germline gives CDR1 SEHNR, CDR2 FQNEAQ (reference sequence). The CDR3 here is CASSFRDRVYNEQFF. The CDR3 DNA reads TGTGCCAGCAGCTTCCGGGACAGGGTATACAATGAGCAGTTCTTC. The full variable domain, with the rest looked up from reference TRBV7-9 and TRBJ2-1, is DTGVSQNPRHKITKRGQNVTFRCDPISEHNRLYWYRQTLGQGPEFLTYFQNEAQLEKSRLLSDRFSAERPKGSFSTLEIQRTEQGDSAMYLCASSFRDRVYNEQFFGPGTRLTVL.

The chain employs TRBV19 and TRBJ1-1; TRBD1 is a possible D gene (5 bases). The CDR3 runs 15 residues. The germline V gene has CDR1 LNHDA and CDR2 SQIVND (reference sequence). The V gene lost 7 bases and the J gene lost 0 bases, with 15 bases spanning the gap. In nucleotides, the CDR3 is TGTGCCAGTAAAAACCTCGAGGGGATGAACACTGAAGCTTTCTTT. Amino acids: CASKNLEGMNTEAFF.

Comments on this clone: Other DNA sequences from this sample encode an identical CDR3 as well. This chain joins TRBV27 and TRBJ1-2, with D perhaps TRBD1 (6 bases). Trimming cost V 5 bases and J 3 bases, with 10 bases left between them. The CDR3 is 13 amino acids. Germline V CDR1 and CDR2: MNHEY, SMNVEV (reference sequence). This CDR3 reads CASSTGTYYGYTF. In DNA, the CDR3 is TGTGCCAGCAGTACAGGGACTTACTATGGCTACACCTTC.